The text below deals with one T cell receptor (beta chain). Antigen specificity is unknown. This sample was taken from a study of cytomegalovirus exposure and HLA in healthy donors. Study-wide points: Further analysis was carried out later, and it showed several of the most significant clusters appearing linked to common viral pathogens. Presence/absence analyses assumed roughly uniform sequencing depth across donors, which may not hold. Cytomegalovirus-associated status was assigned to 150 or so TCR beta chains. Data from an earlier analysis indicated that most TCR beta V segments were productive either about 87% or about 30% of the time.

The CDR3 is 16 residues long. Trimming pared 1 base from V and 0 bases from J, leaving 10 bases between. CDR1 and CDR2 from the germline V gene are MGHRA and YSYEKL. The PCR employed 60 Vbeta primers together with 13 Jbeta primers. Clones were read by immunoSEQ multiplex PCR, and TCRdb kept only the in-frame ones, dropping some. The sample records more than 110,000 clones, around three quarters being singletons. V and J are TRBV4-1 and TRBJ1-5; TRBD1 is a possible D gene (5 bases). The TCR originated in a woman between 55 and 75 years old in good health and CMV-seropositive. The source material was PBMCs. The CDR3 sequence is CASSQGGGYSNQPQHF. The CDR3 nucleotides read TGCGCCAGCAGCCAAGGTGGGGGGTATAGCAATCAGCCCCAGCATTTT.